The rows below give T cell receptor beta chains drawn from one sample of a study of blood T cell repertoires in COVID-19. Repertoires were generated with immunoSEQ multiplex PCR, while TCRdb's copy carries only in-frame clones and drops some. This table has tens of thousands of clones, 70% to 80% appearing once. What was sequenced was peripheral blood. These receptors originate from a human donor in a cohort sampled during active COVID-19. Each CDR3 is given with its conserved first and last residue. A D gene is named only where the DNA matches it firmly. A row's size may be missing; if present it is once, few, many or a size class.

size	V	J	D	length	CDR3	DNA
.	TRBV5-1	TRBJ2-5	.	15	CASSLGGGGQETQYF	TGCGCCAGCAGCTTGGGTGGGGGAGGCCAAGAGACCCAGTACTTC
.	TRBV5-6	TRBJ1-3	.	14	CASSRARGGNTIYF	TGTGCCAGCAGCAGGGCCAGGGGTGGAAACACCATATATTTT
.	TRBV29-1	TRBJ1-1	.	11	CSVRVYTEAFF	TGCAGCGTTAGAGTCTACACTGAAGCTTTCTTT
.	TRBV5-5	TRBJ2-2	.	16	CASSPGHNVGTGELFF	TGTGCCAGCAGCCCTGGACACAACGTCGGCACCGGGGAGCTGTTTTTT
.	TRBV7-3	TRBJ2-5	TRBD2	15	CASSLRRGGQETQYF	TGTGCCAGCAGCTTAAGACGGGGGGGACAAGAGACCCAGTACTTC
.	TRBV5-1	TRBJ2-5	.	14	CASSSWGRRETQYF	TGCGCCAGCAGTTCCTGGGGGCGCAGAGAGACCCAGTACTTC
.	TRBV6-2/TRBV6-3	TRBJ1-5	TRBD1	16	CASSPTGGRGNQPQHF	TGTGCCAGCAGTCCGACAGGGGGCCGGGGCAATCAGCCCCAGCATTTT
.	TRBV5-1	TRBJ2-5	TRBD2	16	CASSFSPAGGQETQYF	TGCGCCAGCAGCTTTTCCCCAGCGGGGGGACAAGAGACCCAGTACTTC
.	TRBV7-8	TRBJ1-4	.	15	CASSTRGGGHEKLFF	TGTGCCAGCAGTACCCGGGGGGGCGGTCATGAAAAACTGTTTTTT
.	TRBV2	TRBJ1-2	.	13	CASRDTGDYGYTF	TGTGCCAGCAGAGACACAGGTGACTATGGCTACACCTTC
.	TRBV24-1	TRBJ1-2	.	14	CATSDLNSHYGYTF	TGTGCCACCAGTGATTTAAACAGTCACTATGGCTACACCTTC
.	TRBV28	TRBJ2-3	.	13	CASSSPGRHTQYF	TGTGCCAGCAGCTCGCCGGGGAGGCATACGCAGTATTTT
.	TRBV25-1	TRBJ2-1	.	14	CAVAGWGAYNEQFF	TGTGCCGTAGCCGGGTGGGGGGCCTACAATGAGCAGTTCTTC
.	TRBV11-3	TRBJ2-2	.	12	CASRGNTGELFF	TGTGCCAGCAGGGGCAACACCGGGGAGCTGTTTTTT
.	TRBV11-2	TRBJ1-1	.	14	CASSFRGANTEAFF	TGTGCCAGCAGCTTCCGGGGGGCCAACACTGAAGCTTTCTTT
few	TRBV7-6	TRBJ2-1	.	15	CASSPGMGIMYEQFF	TGTGCCAGCAGCCCAGGGATGGGGATTATGTATGAGCAGTTCTTC
.	TRBV4-1	TRBJ1-1	TRBD1	15	CASSQDIQGYTEAFF	TGCGCCAGCAGCCAGGATATACAGGGGTACACTGAAGCTTTCTTT
.	TRBV7-3	TRBJ2-5	TRBD1	13	CASSARQGVTQYF	TGTGCCAGCAGCGCCCGGCAGGGGGTTACCCAGTACTTC
.	TRBV9	TRBJ2-3	TRBD1	16	CASSPSDRVSTDTQYF	TGTGCCAGCAGCCCAAGCGACAGGGTTAGCACAGATACGCAGTATTTT
.	TRBV7-6	TRBJ2-1	.	16	CASSSTSGLVYNEQFF	TGTGCCAGCAGCTCAACATCAGGGTTAGTCTACAATGAGCAGTTCTTC
.	TRBV7-9	TRBJ1-1	TRBD1	14	CASSLRTGNTEAFF	TGTGCCAGCAGCTTACGGACAGGGAACACTGAAGCTTTCTTT
.	TRBV10-3	TRBJ1-5	.	13	CAITRGIDQPQHF	TGTGCCATCACCCGGGGGATTGATCAGCCCCAGCATTTT
once	TRBV18	TRBJ2-5	TRBD1	14	CASSQRTGQETQYF	TGTGCCAGCTCACAAAGGACAGGGCAAGAGACCCAGTACTTC
.	TRBV7-9	TRBJ1-5	.	15	CASSLEGHRNQPQHF	TGTGCCAGCAGCTTAGAGGGACATAGAAATCAGCCCCAGCATTTT
.	TRBV21-1	TRBJ2-1	.	16	CASSKVRTGHDNEQFF	TGTGCCAGCAGCAAAGTGAGGACAGGGCATGACAATGAGCAGTTCTTC
.	TRBV19	TRBJ1-1	TRBD1	15	CASLRGTGRGAEAFF	TGTGCCAGCTTGAGAGGGACAGGGAGAGGCGCTGAAGCTTTCTTT
.	TRBV9	TRBJ2-1	TRBD2	17	CASSAPTSGGPYNEQFF	TGTGCCAGCAGCGCGCCGACTAGCGGGGGGCCCTACAATGAGCAGTTCTTC
.	TRBV11-2	TRBJ1-2	.	14	CASSLGRTASPYTF	TGTGCCAGCAGCTTAGGCAGGACAGCCTCTCCCTACACCTTC
.	TRBV6-2/TRBV6-3	TRBJ2-7	TRBD1	15	CASSYLGQGSYEQYF	TGTGCCAGCAGTTACTTGGGACAGGGTTCCTACGAGCAGTACTTC
.	TRBV7-2	TRBJ2-1	TRBD2	15	CASSLTSGSHNEQFF	TGTGCCAGCAGCCTCACTAGCGGGAGTCACAATGAGCAGTTCTTC
few	TRBV19	TRBJ1-6	TRBD1	15	CASQGQTGQNSPLHF	TGTGCCAGTCAAGGGCAGACAGGGCAAAATTCACCCCTCCACTTT
.	TRBV5-1	TRBJ1-1	.	14	CASSLEASNTEAFF	TGCGCCAGCAGCTTGGAAGCTTCGAACACTGAAGCTTTCTTT
.	TRBV6-4	TRBJ1-1	TRBD1	14	CASSPQGRGTEAFF	TGTGCCAGCAGTCCACAGGGGCGCGGCACTGAAGCTTTCTTT
.	TRBV11-2	TRBJ2-1	.	11	CASSIMNEQFF	TGTGCCAGTAGTATTATGAATGAGCAGTTCTTC
.	TRBV7-3	TRBJ2-7	.	13	CASSLDRGYEQYF	TGTGCCAGCAGCTTGGACCGGGGGTACGAGCAGTACTTC
few	TRBV18	TRBJ1-2	TRBD1	14	CASSPTGEALIGTF	TGTGCCAGCTCACCTACAGGGGAGGCCCTAATCGGGACCTTC
.	TRBV7-7	TRBJ2-5	.	14	CASSSTPAGETQYF	TGTGCTAGCAGCTCCACCCCGGCAGGAGAGACCCAGTACTTC
.	TRBV7-2	TRBJ2-3	TRBD2	15	CASVTSVGRTDTQYF	TGTGCCAGCGTCACTAGCGTGGGCCGCACAGATACGCAGTATTTT
.	TRBV9	TRBJ1-2	.	16	CASSPQVGSLNYGYTF	TGTGCCAGCAGCCCACAGGTAGGGTCCCTGAACTATGGCTACACCTTC
.	TRBV11-2	TRBJ2-1	.	14	CASSPLPGYNEQFF	TGTGCCAGCAGCCCCCTTCCAGGGTACAATGAGCAGTTCTTC
.	TRBV7-9	TRBJ2-5	TRBD2	18	CASSNGGLAGTIQETQYF	TGTGCCAGCAGTAATGGGGGACTAGCGGGGACTATTCAAGAGACCCAGTACTTC